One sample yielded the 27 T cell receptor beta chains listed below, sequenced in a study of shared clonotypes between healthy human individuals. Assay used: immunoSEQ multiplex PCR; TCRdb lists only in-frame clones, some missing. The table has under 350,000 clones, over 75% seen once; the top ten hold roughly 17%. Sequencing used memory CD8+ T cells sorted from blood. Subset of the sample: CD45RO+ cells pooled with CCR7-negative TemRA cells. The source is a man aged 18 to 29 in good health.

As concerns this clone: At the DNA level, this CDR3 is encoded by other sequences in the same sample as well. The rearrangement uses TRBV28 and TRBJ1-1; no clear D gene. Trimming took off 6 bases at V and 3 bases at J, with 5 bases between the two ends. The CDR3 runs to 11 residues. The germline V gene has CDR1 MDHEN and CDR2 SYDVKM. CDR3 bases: TGTGCCAGCAGCCCCCACACTGAAGCTTTCTTT. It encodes CASSPHTEAFF.

CDR3 sequence reads: CASRPGSGQALATDTQYF. The CDR3 DNA sequence: TGTGCCAGCCGCCCTGGGTCGGGACAGGCCTTGGCCACAGATACGCAGTATTTT. The V and J genes are TRBV5-8 and TRBJ2-3, with 8 positions matching TRBD1. Trimming took 7 bases from V and 2 from J; bases not matched to a gene: 18. Looked up from germline, CDR1 is SGHTS and CDR2 is YDEGEE. The CDR3 is made up of 18 amino acids. The variable domain in full, completed from reference TRBV5-8 and TRBJ2-3, reads EAGVTQSPTHLIKTRGQQATLRCSPISGHTSVYWYQQALGLGLQFLLWYDEGEERNRGNFPPRFSGRQFPNYSSELNVNALELEDSALYLCASRPGSGQALATDTQYFGPGTRLTVL.

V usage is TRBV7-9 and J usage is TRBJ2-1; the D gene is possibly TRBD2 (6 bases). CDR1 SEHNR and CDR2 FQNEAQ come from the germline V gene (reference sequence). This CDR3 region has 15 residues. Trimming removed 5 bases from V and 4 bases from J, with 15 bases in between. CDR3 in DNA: TGTGCCAGCAGCGGGGCCGGGGGACCTTACAATGAGCAGTTCTTC. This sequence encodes CASSGAGGPYNEQFF.

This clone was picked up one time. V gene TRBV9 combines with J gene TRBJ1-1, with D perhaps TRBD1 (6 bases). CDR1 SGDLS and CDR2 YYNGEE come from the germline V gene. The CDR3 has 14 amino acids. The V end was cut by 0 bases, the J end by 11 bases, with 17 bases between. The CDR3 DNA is TGTGCCAGCAGCGTAGGGGCCGGGAACAGGGAGGCTTTCTTT. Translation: CASSVGAGNREAFF.

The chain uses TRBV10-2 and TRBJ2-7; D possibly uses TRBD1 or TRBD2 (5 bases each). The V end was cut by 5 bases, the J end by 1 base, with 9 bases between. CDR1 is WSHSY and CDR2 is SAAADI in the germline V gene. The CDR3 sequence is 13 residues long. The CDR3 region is CASSWDGSYEQYF. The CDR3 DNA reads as TGCGCCAGCAGTTGGGACGGATCCTACGAGCAGTACTTC.

The chain's CDR3 is CASSVGQDSTDTQYF. DNA for the CDR3: TGTGCCAGCAGCGTAGGGCAGGATAGCACAGATACGCAGTATTTT. The chain is built from TRBV9 and TRBJ2-3, with D unresolved. V shed 0 bases and J shed 0 bases, with 8 bases lying between them. Per the germline V gene, CDR1 is SGDLS and CDR2 is YYNGEE. The CDR3 contains 15 residues.

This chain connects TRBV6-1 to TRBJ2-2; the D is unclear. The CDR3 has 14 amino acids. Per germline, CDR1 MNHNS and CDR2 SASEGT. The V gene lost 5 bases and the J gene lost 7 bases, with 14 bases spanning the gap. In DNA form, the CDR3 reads TGTGCCAGCAGTCTTAGGTCGTCGGGCGGGGAGCTGTTTTTT. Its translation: CASSLRSSGGELFF.

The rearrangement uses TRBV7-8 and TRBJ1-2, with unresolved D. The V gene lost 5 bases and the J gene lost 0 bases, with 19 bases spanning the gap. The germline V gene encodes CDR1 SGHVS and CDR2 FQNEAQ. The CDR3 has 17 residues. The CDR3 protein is CASSPFLLAASNYGYTF. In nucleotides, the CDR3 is TGTGCCAGCAGCCCTTTCCTGTTGGCAGCTTCTAACTATGGCTACACCTTC.

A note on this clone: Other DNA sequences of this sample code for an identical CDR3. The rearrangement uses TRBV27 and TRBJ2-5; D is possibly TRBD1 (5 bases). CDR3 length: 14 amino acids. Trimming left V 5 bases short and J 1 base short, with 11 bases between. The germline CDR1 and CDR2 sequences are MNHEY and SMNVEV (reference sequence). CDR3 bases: TGTGCCAGCAGTCCCACAGGATTCCAAGAGACCCAGTACTTC. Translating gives CASSPTGFQETQYF.

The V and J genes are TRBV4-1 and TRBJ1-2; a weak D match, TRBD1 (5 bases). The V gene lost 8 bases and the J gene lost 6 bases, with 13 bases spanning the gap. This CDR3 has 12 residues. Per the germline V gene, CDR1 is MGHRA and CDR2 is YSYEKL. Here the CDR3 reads CASYGGADGYTF. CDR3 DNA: TGCGCCAGCTACGGGGGAGCCGATGGCTACACCTTC.

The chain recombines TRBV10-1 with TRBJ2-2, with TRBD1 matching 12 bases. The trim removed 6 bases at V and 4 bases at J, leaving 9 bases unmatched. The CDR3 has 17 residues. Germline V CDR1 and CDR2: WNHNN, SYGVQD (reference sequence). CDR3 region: CASSPGQGAIVTGELFF. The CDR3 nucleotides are TGCGCCAGCAGCCCGGGACAGGGGGCTATAGTCACCGGGGAGCTGTTTTTT.

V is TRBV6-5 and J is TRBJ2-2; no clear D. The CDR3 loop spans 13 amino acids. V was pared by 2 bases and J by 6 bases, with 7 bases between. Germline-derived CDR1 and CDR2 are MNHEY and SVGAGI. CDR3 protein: CASSYGVAGELFF. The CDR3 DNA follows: TGTGCCAGCAGTTACGGAGTCGCCGGGGAGCTGTTTTTT.

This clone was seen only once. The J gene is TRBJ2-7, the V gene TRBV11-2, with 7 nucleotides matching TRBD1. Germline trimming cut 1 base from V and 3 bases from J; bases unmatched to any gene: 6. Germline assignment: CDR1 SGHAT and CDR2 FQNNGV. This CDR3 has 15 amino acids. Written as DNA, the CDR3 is TGTGCCAGCAGCTTAGGGGACAGCTTATTCTACGAGCAGTACTTC. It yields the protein CASSLGDSLFYEQYF.

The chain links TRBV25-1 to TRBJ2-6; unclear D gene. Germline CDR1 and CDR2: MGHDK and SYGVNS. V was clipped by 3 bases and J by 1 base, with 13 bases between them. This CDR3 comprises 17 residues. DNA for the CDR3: TGTGCCAGCAGTGATCCCAACACCCAGTCTGGGGCCAACGTCCTGACTTTC. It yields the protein CASSDPNTQSGANVLTF.

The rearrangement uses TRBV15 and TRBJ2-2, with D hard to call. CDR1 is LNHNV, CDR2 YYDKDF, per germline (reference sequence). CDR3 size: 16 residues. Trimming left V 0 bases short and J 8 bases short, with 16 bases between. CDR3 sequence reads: CATSRDGSLPGGELFF. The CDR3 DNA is TGTGCCACCAGCAGAGATGGGTCCCTTCCAGGAGGGGAGCTGTTTTTT. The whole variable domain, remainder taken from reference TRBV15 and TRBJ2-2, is DAMVIQNPRYQVTQFGKPVTLSCSQTLNHNVMYWYQQKSSQAPKLLFHYYDKDFNNEADTPDNFQSRRPNTSFCFLDIRSPGLGDTAMYLCATSRDGSLPGGELFFGEGSRLTVL.

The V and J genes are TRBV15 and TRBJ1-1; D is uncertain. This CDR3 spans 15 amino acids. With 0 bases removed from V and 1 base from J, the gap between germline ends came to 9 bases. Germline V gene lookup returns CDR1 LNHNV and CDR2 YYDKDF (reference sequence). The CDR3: CATSREGNWNTEAFF. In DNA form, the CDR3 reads TGTGCCACCAGCAGAGAAGGGAACTGGAACACTGAAGCTTTCTTT.

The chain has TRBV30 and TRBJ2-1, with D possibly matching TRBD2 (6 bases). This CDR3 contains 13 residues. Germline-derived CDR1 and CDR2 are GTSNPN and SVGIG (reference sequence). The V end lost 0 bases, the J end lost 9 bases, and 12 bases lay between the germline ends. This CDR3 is CAWSVGLGGEQFF. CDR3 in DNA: TGTGCCTGGAGTGTAGGTTTGGGGGGTGAGCAGTTCTTC. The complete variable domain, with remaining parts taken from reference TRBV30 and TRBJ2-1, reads SQTIHQWPATLVQPVGSPLSLECTVEGTSNPNLYWYRQAAGRGLQLLFYSVGIGQISSEVPQNLSASRPQDRQFILSSKKLLLSDSGFYLCAWSVGLGGEQFFGPGTRLTVL.

The CDR3 DNA is TGTGCCAGCCTCATGACACCTCCTTGGGCTAGGTGTTCACCCCTCCACTTT. It encodes CASLMTPPWARCSPLHF. This sequence joins TRBV7-3 and TRBJ1-6; no clear D. The CDR3 is 17 amino acids. Germline CDR1 SGHTA, CDR2 FQGTGA. V gave up 8 bases and J gave up 9 bases, with 26 bases separating them.

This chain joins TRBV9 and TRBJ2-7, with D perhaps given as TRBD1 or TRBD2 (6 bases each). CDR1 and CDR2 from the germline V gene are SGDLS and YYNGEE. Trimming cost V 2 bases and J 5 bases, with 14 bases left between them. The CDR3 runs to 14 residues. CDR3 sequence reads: CASSVEGGFDEQYF. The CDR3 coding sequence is TGTGCCAGCAGCGTCGAGGGGGGATTTGACGAGCAGTACTTC.

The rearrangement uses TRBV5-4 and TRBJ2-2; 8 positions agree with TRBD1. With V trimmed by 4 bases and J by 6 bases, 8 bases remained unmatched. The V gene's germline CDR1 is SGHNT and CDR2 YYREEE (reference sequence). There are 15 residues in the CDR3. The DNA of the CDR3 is TGTGCCAGCAGCACCCAGGGGGCGGTCGCCGGGGAGCTGTTTTTT. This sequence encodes CASSTQGAVAGELFF.

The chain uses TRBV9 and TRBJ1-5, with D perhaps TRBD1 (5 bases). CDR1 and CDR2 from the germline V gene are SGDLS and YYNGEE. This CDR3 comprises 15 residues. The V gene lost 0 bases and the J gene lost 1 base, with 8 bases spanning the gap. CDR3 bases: TGTGCCAGCAGCGTAGAAGGGGCCAGCAATCAGCCCCAGCATTTT. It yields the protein CASSVEGASNQPQHF.

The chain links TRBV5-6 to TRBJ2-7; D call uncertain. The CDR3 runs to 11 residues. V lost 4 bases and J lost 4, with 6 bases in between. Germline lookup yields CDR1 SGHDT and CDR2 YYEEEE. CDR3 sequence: CASSVMYEQYF. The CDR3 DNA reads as TGTGCCAGCAGCGTGATGTACGAGCAGTACTTC.

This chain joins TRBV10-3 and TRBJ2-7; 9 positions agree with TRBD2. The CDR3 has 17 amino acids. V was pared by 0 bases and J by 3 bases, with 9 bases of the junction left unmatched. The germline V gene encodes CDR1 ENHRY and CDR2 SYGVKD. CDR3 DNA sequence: TGTGCCATCAGTGAGTCGGAGGCGGGAGGGACCGACTACGAGCAGTACTTC. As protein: CAISESEAGGTDYEQYF.

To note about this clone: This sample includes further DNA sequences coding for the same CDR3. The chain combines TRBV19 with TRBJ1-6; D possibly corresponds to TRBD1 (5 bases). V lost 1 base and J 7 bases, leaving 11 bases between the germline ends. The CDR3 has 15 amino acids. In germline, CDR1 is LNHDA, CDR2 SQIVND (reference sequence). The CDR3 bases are TGTGCCAGTAGTATAGCGGGGACGGAGAATTCACCCCTCCACTTT. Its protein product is CASSIAGTENSPLHF. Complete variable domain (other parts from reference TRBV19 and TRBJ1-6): DGGITQSPKYLFRKEGQNVTLSCEQNLNHDAMYWYRQDPGQGLRLIYYSQIVNDFQKGDIAEGYSVSREKKESFPLTVTSAQKNPTAFYLCASSIAGTENSPLHFGNGTRLTVT.

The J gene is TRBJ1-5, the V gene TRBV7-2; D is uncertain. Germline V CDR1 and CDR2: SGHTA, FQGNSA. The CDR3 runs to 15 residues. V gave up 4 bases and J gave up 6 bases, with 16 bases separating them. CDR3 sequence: CASSSLGGSRQPQHF. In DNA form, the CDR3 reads TGTGCCAGCAGCTCCCTAGGAGGGTCCCGTCAGCCCCAGCATTTT.

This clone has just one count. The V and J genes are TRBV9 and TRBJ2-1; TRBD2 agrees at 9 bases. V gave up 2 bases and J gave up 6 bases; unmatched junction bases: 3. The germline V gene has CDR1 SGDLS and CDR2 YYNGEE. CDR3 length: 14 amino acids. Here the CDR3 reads CASSVPGLANEQFF. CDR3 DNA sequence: TGTGCCAGCAGCGTCCCGGGACTAGCCAATGAGCAGTTCTTC.

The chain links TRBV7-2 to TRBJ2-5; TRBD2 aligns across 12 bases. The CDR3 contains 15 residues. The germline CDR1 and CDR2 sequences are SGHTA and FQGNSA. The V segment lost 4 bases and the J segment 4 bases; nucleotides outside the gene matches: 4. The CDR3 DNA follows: TGTGCCAGCAGCTCCCTGGGACTAGCGGGAGAGACCCAGTACTTC. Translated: CASSSLGLAGETQYF.